This record covers a single T cell receptor (beta chain). Its antigen is currently unknown. The sample is drawn from a study of cytomegalovirus exposure and HLA in healthy donors. Regarding the study as a whole: Segments of the TCR beta V type were, in most cases, productive about 90% or about 30% of the time in an earlier analysis. The Asian-associated ancestry cluster reportedly had fewer N-insertions than the roughly 670-donor mean in a later analysis. Among TCR beta chains of equal frequency, HLA-associated ones were more clonally expanded in a later analysis. Sequencing likely generated an artifact that appeared as a cluster of highly shared sequence variants.

A multiplex PCR was run with 60 Vbeta primers and 13 Jbeta primers. Assay used: immunoSEQ multiplex PCR; TCRdb lists only in-frame clones, some missing. The table lists around 150,000 clones, 84% of them singletons. Germline trimming cut 7 bases from V and 5 bases from J; bases unmatched to any gene: 5. Germline CDR1 is MNHNS and CDR2 is SASEGT. The CDR3 runs 15 residues. The chain uses TRBV6-1 and TRBJ2-1; 13 positions agree with TRBD2. This clonotype was sampled from a man aged 18-30 years in good health and CMV-seronegative. Sequencing input: PBMCs. The CDR3 region has the DNA TGTGCCAGCACCACACTAGCGGGGGGGGACAATGAGCAGTTCTTC. Its translation is CASTTLAGGDNEQFF.